This T cell receptor (beta chain) was documented in a study of beta chain features in type 1 diabetes. Findings and caveats of the study: Significant though moderate, a shortening of TCRB CDR3s appeared in all four CD4+ subsets of Type 1 diabetes patients. PCR may have favored shorter templates equally in patients and controls. Patients showed naive, central memory and Treg TCRB repertoires that appeared more similar than those of healthy donors.

CDR3 size: 14 residues. Germline values: CDR1 MNHEY, CDR2 SVGAGI. In the case of this clone: Its antigen is not known. The junction departs from germline at one end; a sequencing error may be responsible.

cDNA synthesis used the whole RNA isolate, giving expressed TCRB sequences. Repertoires were generated with immunoSEQ multiplex PCR, while TCRdb's copy carries only in-frame clones and drops some. Of 500,000 to 700,000 clones listed, around 15% are singletons. The sequence was obtained from a young man in good health. Sequenced input: naive CD4+ T cells from blood. The rearrangement joins TRBV6-5 to TRBJ2-4; D assignment may be TRBD1 or TRBD2 (5 bases each). CDR3 residues: CAISARDAKNIQYF. The CDR3 coding sequence is TGTGCCATCAGTGCCCGGGACGCCAAAAACATTCAGTACTTC.